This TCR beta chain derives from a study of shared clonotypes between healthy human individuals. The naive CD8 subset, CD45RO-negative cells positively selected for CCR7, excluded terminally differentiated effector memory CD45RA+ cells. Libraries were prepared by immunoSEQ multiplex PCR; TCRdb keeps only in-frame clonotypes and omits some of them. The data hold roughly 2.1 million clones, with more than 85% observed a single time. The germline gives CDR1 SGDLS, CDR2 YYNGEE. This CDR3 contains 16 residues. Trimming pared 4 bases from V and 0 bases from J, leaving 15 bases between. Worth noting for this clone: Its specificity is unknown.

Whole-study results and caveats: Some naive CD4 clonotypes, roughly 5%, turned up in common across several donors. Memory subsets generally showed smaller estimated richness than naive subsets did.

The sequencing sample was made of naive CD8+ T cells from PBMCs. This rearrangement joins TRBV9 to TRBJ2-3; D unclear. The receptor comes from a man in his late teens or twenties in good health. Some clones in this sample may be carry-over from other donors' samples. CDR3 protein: CASSHPRTDSTDTQYF. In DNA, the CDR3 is TGTGCCAGCAGCCACCCTCGGACGGATAGCACAGATACGCAGTATTTT.